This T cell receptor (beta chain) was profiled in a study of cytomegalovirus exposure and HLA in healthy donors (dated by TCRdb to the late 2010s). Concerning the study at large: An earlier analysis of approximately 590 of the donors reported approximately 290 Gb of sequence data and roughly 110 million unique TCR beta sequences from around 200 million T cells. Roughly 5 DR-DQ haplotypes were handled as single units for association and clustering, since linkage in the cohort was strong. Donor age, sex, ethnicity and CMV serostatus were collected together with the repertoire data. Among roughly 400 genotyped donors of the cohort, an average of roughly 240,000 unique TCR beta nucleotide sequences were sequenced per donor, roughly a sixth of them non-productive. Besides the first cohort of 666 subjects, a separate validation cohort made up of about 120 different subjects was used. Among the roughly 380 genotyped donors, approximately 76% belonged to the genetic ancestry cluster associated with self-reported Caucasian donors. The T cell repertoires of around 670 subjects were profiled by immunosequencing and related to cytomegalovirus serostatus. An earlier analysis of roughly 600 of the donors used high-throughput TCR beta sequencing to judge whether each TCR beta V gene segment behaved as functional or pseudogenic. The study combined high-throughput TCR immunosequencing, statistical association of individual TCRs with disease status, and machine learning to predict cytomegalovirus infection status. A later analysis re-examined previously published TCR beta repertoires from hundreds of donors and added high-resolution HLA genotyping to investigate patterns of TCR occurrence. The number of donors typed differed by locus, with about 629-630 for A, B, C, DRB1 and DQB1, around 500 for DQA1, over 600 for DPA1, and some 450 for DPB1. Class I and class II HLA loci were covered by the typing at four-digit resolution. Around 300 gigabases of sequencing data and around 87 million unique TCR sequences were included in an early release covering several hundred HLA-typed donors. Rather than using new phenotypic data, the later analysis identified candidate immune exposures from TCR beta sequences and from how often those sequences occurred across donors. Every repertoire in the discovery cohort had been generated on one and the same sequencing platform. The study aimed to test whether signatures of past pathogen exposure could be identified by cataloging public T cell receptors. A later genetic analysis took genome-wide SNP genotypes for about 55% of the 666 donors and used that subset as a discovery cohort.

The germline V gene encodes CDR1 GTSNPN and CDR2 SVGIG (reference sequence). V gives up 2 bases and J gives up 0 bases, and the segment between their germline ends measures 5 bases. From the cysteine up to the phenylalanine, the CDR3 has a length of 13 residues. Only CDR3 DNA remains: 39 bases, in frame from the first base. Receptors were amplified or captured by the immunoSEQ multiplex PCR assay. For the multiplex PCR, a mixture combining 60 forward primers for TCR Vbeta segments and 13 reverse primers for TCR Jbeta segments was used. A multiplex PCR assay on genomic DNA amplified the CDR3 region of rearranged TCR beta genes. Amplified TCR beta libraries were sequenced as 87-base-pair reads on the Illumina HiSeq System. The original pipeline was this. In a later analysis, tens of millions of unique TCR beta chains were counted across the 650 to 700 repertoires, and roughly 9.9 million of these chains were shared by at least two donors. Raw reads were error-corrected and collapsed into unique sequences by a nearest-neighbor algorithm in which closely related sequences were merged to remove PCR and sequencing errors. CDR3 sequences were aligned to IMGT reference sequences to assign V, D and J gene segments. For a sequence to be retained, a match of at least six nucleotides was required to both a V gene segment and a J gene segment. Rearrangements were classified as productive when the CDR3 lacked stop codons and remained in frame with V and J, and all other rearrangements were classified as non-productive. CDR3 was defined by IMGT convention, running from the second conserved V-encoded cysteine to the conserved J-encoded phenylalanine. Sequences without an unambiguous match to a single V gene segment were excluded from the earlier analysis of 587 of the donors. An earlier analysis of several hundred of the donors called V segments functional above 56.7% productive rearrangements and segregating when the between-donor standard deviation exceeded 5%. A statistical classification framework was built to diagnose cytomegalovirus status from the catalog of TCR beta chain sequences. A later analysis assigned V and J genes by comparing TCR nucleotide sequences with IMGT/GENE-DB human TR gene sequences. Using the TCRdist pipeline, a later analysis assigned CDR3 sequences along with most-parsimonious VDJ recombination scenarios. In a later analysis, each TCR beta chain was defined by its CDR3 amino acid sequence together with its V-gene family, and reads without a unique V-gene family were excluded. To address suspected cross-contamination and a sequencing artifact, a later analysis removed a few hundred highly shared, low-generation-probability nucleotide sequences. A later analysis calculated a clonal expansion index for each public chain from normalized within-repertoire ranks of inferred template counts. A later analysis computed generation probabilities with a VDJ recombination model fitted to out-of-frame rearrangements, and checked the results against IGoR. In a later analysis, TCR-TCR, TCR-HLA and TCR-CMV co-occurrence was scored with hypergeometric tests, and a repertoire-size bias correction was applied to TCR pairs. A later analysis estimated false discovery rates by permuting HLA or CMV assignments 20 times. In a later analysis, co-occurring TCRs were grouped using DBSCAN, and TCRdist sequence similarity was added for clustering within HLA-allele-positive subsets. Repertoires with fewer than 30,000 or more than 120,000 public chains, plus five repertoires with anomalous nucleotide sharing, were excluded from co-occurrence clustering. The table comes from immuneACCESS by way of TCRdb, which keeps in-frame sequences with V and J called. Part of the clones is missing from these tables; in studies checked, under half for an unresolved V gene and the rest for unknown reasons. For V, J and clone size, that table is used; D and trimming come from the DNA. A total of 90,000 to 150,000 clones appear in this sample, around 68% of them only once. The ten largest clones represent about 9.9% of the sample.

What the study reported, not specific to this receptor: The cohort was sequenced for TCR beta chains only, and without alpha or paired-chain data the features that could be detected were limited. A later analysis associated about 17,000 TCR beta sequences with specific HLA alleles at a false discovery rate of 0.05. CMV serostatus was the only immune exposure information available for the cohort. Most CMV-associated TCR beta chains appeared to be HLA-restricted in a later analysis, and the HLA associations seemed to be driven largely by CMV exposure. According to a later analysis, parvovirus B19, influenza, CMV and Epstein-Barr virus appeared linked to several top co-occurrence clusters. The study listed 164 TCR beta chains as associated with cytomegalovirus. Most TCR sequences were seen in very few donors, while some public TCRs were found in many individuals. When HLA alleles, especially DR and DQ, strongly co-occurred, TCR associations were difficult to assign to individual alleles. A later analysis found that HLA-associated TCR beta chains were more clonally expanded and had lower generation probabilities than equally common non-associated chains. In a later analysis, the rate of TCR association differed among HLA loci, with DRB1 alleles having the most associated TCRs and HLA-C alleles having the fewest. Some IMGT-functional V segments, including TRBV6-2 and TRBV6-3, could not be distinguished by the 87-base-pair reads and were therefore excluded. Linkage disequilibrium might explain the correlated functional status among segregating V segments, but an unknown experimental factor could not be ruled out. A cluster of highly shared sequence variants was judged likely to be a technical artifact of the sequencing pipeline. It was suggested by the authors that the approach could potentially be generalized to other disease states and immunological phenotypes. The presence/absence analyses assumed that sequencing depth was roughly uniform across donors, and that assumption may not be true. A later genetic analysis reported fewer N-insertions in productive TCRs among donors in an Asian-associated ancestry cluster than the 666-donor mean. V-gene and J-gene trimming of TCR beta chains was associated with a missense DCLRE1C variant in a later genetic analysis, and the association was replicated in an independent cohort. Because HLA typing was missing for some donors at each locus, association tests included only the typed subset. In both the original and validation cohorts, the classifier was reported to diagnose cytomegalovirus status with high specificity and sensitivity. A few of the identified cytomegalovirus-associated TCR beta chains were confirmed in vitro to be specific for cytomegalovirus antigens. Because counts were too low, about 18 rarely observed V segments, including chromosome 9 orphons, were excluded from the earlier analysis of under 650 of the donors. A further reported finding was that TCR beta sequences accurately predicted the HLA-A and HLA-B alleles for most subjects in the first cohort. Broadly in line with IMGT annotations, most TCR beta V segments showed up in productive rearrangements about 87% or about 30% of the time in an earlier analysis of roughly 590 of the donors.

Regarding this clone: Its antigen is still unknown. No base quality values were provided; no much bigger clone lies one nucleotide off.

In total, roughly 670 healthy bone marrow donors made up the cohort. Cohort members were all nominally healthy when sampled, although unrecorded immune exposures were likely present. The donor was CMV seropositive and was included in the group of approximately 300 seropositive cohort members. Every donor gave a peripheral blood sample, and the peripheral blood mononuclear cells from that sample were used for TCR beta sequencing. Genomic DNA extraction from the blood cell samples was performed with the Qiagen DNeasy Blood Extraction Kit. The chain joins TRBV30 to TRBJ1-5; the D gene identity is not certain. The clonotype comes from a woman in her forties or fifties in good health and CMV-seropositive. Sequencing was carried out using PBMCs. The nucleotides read TGTGCCTGGAGTCAGGATAGCAATCAGCCCCAGCATTTT. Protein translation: CAWSQDSNQPQHF.